The 5 T cell receptor beta chains reported below all come from one sample, sequenced in a study of shared T cell receptors in the human thymus. The repertoire was sequenced with immunoSEQ multiplex PCR; TCRdb's copy has only in-frame clones and lacks some. The data hold roughly 500,000 clones, with approximately 80% observed a single time. The same data also went into a second study, on human thymus T cells.

Input material: thymocytes. All receptors derive from a boy less than two years old with a congenital heart defect.

The V and J genes are TRBV30 and TRBJ2-7; 9 bases are a match to TRBD2. Germline V lookup: CDR1 GTSNPN, CDR2 SVGIG (reference sequence). J was trimmed by 4 bases and V by 1 base; bases with no gene match: 11. The CDR3 extends over 16 amino acids. CDR3 loop: CAWSARQFSGGYEQYF. CDR3 coding DNA: TGTGCCTGGAGTGCCCGCCAATTTAGCGGGGGTTACGAGCAGTACTTC.

This chain links TRBV30 with TRBJ2-7; TRBD2 aligns across 9 bases. Trimming at V came to 2 bases and at J to 5 bases, leaving 13 bases not matched to a gene. The CDR3 totals 16 residues. Germline CDR1 is GTSNPN and CDR2 is SVGIG (reference sequence). The CDR3 spells CAWSSEPQREAHEQYF. The DNA for the CDR3 is TGTGCCTGGAGTTCCGAACCCCAGCGGGAGGCCCACGAGCAGTACTTC.

The rearrangement joins TRBV11-3 to TRBJ2-2, with TRBD2 matching over 10 bases. There are 16 residues in the CDR3. V trimming: 5 bases; J trimming: 1 base; junction bases outside the gene matches: 4. Germline CDR1 reads SGHNT; CDR2 reads YENEEA. CDR3 loop: CASSPRTSGNTGELFF. As DNA, the CDR3 is TGTGCCAGCAGCCCCAGGACTAGCGGGAACACCGGGGAGCTGTTTTTT.

The CDR3 loop is CATEEGALRRYEQYF. CDR3 in DNA: TGTGCCACCGAAGAGGGGGCGCTGAGACGCTACGAGCAGTACTTC. This chain links TRBV10-3 with TRBJ2-7; 7 nucleotides align to TRBD1. The CDR3 consists of 15 residues. After removal of 10 bases from V and 3 bases from J, the junction contained 15 bases not matched to a gene. CDR1 is ENHRY, CDR2 SYGVKD, per germline.

This chain links TRBV18 with TRBJ1-4; D may be TRBD1 (6 bases). Deletions cut 6 bases from V and 7 bases from J, with 15 bases between. The CDR3 consists of 14 residues. CDR1 KGHSH and CDR2 LQKENI come from the germline V gene. The CDR3 loop is CASSYTGRGEKLFF. The CDR3 DNA follows: TGTGCCAGCTCGTATACAGGGCGCGGTGAAAAACTGTTTTTT.